This TCR beta chain was obtained from a study of lymphopenia after photon versus proton radiotherapy. Trimming took 2 bases from V and 3 from J; bases not matched to a gene: 5. The CDR3 extends over 16 amino acids. Germline CDR1 is MGHDK and CDR2 is SYGVNS. Details on this clone: Its antigen remains unknown.

The data were produced by immunoSEQ multiplex PCR, yet TCRdb's version contains in-frame clones alone and is incomplete. The sample contains approximately 23,000 clones, roughly 90% of which appear only once. Study-wide results and caveats: Larger post-nadir TCR diversity loss correlated inversely with survival in deceased patients. Post-nadir diversity loss with photons came from oligoclonal expansion, particularly CD8+ Temra cells. Only patients who died were analyzed for survival; proton advantage is unproven. Relative stability marked proton patients; photon patients lost diversity and naive cells.

The rearrangement uses TRBV25-1 and TRBJ2-4, with 9 bases fitting TRBD1. The specimen was peripheral blood, collected from a patient treated with proton-based radiotherapy. The sequence was obtained from an elderly man with esophageal cancer. The CDR3 nucleotides read TGTGCCAGCAGTGAAGTCGGGACAGGGAGCAAAAACATTCAGTACTTC. It codes for CASSEVGTGSKNIQYF.